Each of the 18 T cell receptor beta chains below was sequenced from the same sample in a study of molecular identifiers for immune sequencing clone quantification. TCRdb reprocessed the PCR reads with MiXCR, giving one entry per CDR3 protein. Here the sample spans about 510,000 distinct CDR3 sequences, around 25% being singletons. Input material: naive CD8+ T cells from blood, with Jurkat cell RNA spiked in. The sample's subset: FACS-sorted CD8+CD4-CCR7+CD45RA+ naive T cells. These receptors originate from a human donor in good health. Some libraries in this study had Jurkat cell RNA spiked in.

This clonotype has ten or more counts. This chain joins TRBV7-9 and TRBJ1-6, with no clear D. V lost 4 bases, J lost 7 bases, and 14 bases lay in between. The CDR3 has 15 residues. Germline lookup yields CDR1 SEHNR and CDR2 FQNEAQ (reference sequence). For the CDR3, the DNA is TGTGCCAGCAGCTCGGGAGAGTTCCTAAATTCACCCCTCCACTTT. It specifies CASSSGEFLNSPLHF.

J is TRBJ2-3 and V is TRBV20-1, with no clear D. CDR3 size: 16 residues. Germline assignment: CDR1 DFQATT and CDR2 SNEGSKA (reference sequence). Trimming removed 0 bases at V and 1 base at J, with 14 bases between. This CDR3 reads CSARDTRAPRTDTQYF. In DNA form, the CDR3 reads TGCAGTGCTAGAGATACCCGGGCCCCCCGCACAGATACGCAGTATTTT.

The sample holds many counts of this clonotype. The chain uses TRBV20-1 and TRBJ2-7; no clear D gene. The CDR3 spans 12 residues. V dropped 2 bases and J dropped 7 bases, with 12 bases sitting between them. Per germline, CDR1 DFQATT and CDR2 SNEGSKA (reference sequence). In DNA form, the CDR3 reads TGCAGTGCTAGACAAATGGGGTTAGAGCAGTACTTC. Encoded protein: CSARQMGLEQYF.

About this clonotype itself: The conserved final phenylalanine or tryptophan is absent from the CDR3, which likely points to a read error. The CDR3 nucleotides read TGTGCCAGCAGCGTAAGTGCAGGGGGAAACACTGAAGCTTTCTAT. This sequence encodes CASSVSAGGNTEAFY. This sequence joins TRBV9 and TRBJ1-1; 7 bases fit TRBD1. CDR1 SGDLS and CDR2 YYNGEE come from the germline V gene. J was trimmed by 2 bases and V by 1 base; bases with no gene match: 5. The CDR3 runs to 15 residues.

CDR3 DNA sequence: TGTGCCAGCAGCTTCAGCGGGGGGGGCGCAGATACGCAGTATTTT. It encodes CASSFSGGGADTQYF. The rearrangement uses TRBV7-9 and TRBJ2-3, with 10 nucleotides matching TRBD2. This CDR3 has 15 residues. Germline trimming cut 3 bases from V and 4 bases from J; bases unmatched to any gene: 4. Germline V gene lookup returns CDR1 SEHNR and CDR2 FQNEAQ (reference sequence).

This clonotype has ten or more counts. The chain is built from TRBV7-9 and TRBJ2-2; 7 nucleotides align to TRBD1. The ends lost 3 bases at V and 1 base at J; junction bases unmatched: 5. The CDR3 covers 16 residues. Germline values: CDR1 SEHNR, CDR2 FQNEAQ (reference sequence). This CDR3 reads CASSFRDRVNTGELFF. DNA of the CDR3: TGTGCCAGCAGCTTCCGAGACAGGGTGAACACCGGGGAGCTGTTTTTT.

Ten or more counts support this clonotype. This chain joins TRBV7-9 and TRBJ2-7; no definite D call. CDR1 SEHNR and CDR2 FQNEAQ come from the germline V gene (reference sequence). V was pared by 5 bases and J by 2 bases, with 13 bases between. CDR3 length: 14 amino acids. In DNA, the CDR3 is TGTGCCAGCAGCCCTCCGGGCCCAGCCTACGAGCAGTACTTC. This sequence encodes CASSPPGPAYEQYF.

Concerning this clonotype itself: A single base separates this from a much larger clone, so it may be a read error. The chain combines TRBV29-1 with TRBJ2-4, with 9 bases lining up with TRBD2. The CDR3 loop spans 14 amino acids. The trim removed 6 bases at V and 1 base at J, leaving 4 bases unmatched. Germline lookup yields CDR1 SQVTM and CDR2 ANQGSEA. The CDR3 DNA follows: TGCAGCGTCCGGACTAGCGCGGCCAAAAACATTCAGTACTTC. Protein sequence: CSVRTSAAKNIQYF.

The V call is TRBV5-1, the J call TRBJ2-7; unclear D gene. The CDR3 is made up of 15 amino acids. CDR1 SGHRS and CDR2 YFSETQ come from the germline V gene. V gave up 0 bases and J gave up 0 bases, with 10 bases separating them. CDR3 coding DNA: TGCGCCAGCAGCTTGGATCCGGCAGGCTCCTACGAGCAGTACTTC. Its protein is CASSLDPAGSYEQYF.

This clonotype was detected only a few times. The V and J genes are TRBV6-5 and TRBJ1-5; D remains unclear. The CDR3 runs 15 residues. V dropped 2 bases and J dropped 4 bases, with 12 bases sitting between them. Per the germline V gene, CDR1 is MNHEY and CDR2 is SVGAGI. CDR3 coding DNA: TGTGCCAGCAGTTACGCGGGAGCGTTGAATCAGCCCCAGCATTTT. It translates to CASSYAGALNQPQHF.

The chain carries TRBV18 and TRBJ2-7; 8 nucleotides line up with TRBD1. CDR1 and CDR2 (germline): KGHSH, LQKENI. This CDR3 has 15 residues. J was trimmed by 0 bases and V by 3 bases; bases with no gene match: 4. The CDR3: CASSPSDRASYEQYF. In nucleotides, the CDR3 is TGTGCCAGCTCACCCTCGGACAGGGCCTCCTACGAGCAGTACTTC.

This sequence joins TRBV6-2 or TRBV6-3 and TRBJ2-3; 10 bases match TRBD1. Germline CDR1 is MNHEY and CDR2 is SVGEGT. CDR3 size: 16 residues. With V trimmed by 2 bases and J by 0 bases, 2 bases remained unmatched. The CDR3 DNA reads as TGTGCCAGCAGTTACGGACAGGGGGATAGCACAGATACGCAGTATTTT. Translated, it gives CASSYGQGDSTDTQYF.

The table lists this clonotype with a few counts. CDR3 residues: CASSLSRDRRTQYF. In DNA form, the CDR3 reads TGTGCCAGCAGCTTATCCCGGGACCGCAGGACCCAGTACTTC. The V gene is TRBV7-9, the J gene TRBJ2-5; the D gene could be TRBD1 or TRBD2 (5 bases each). This CDR3 contains 14 residues. CDR1 is SEHNR, CDR2 FQNEAQ, per germline (reference sequence). Between the trimmed V and J ends, which lost 2 bases and 7 bases, there was a span of 14 bases.

This clonotype came up many times. The chain uses TRBV24-1 and TRBJ1-1; D is possibly TRBD1 (6 bases). Trimming pared 4 bases from V and 0 bases from J, leaving 17 bases between. Germline assignment: CDR1 KGHDR and CDR2 SFDVKD. CDR3 size: 17 residues. The CDR3 sequence: CATSDLRQAVMNTEAFF. The CDR3 nucleotides are TGTGCCACCAGTGACCTGCGACAGGCCGTCATGAACACTGAAGCTTTCTTT.

As for this clonotype: One end of the junction does not line up with germline, which may come from a read error. V and J are TRBV28 and TRBJ2-6; D remains ambiguous. The V gene's germline CDR1 is MDHEN and CDR2 SYDVKM. The CDR3 covers 15 residues. CDR3 DNA sequence: TGTGCCAGCAGTTTAGAAGGGTCTGCGGCCAACGTCCTGACTTTC. Its translation: CASSLEGSAANVLTF.

This chain connects TRBV20-1 to TRBJ1-5; no firm D call. This CDR3 comprises 15 residues. Germline-derived CDR1 and CDR2 are DFQATT and SNEGSKA (reference sequence). V dropped 0 bases and J dropped 6 bases, with 15 bases sitting between them. The CDR3 reads CSARDPGYGIQPQHF. The CDR3 DNA reads TGCAGTGCTAGAGATCCGGGCTATGGCATTCAGCCCCAGCATTTT.

As regards this clonotype: A junction boundary mismatches the germline segment, possibly from a read error. The genes are TRBV5-4 and TRBJ2-3, with TRBD1 as a possible D gene (5 bases). CDR1 is SGHNT and CDR2 is YYREEE in the germline V gene (reference sequence). There are 15 residues in the CDR3. The CDR3 sequence: CARSLGASRPDTQYF. Written as DNA, the CDR3 is TGTGCCCGCAGCTTAGGGGCCTCTCGCCCAGATACGCAGTATTTT.

This clonotype was detected only once. In DNA form, the CDR3 reads TGTGCCAGTCTCGCCGGGACAGGGAATTGTCCTAAGGGTCAGCCCCAGCATTTT. This sequence encodes CASLAGTGNCPKGQPQHF. The chain carries TRBV19 and TRBJ1-5, with 9 bases matching TRBD1. V was clipped by 8 bases and J by 6 bases; unmatched bases: 20. The CDR3 contains 18 residues. CDR1 is LNHDA and CDR2 is SQIVND in the germline V gene (reference sequence).